This paragraph covers one T cell receptor (beta chain) sequence. The sample is drawn from a study of graft-versus-host responses after intestinal transplantation. Assay used: immunoSEQ multiplex PCR; TCRdb lists only in-frame clones, some missing. The table includes 20,000 or so clones, 80% to 95% detected once. The source is a human patient who received an intestinal transplant, so some T cells may come from the graft donor. Sequenced here: PBMCs, sampled 350 to 400 days after transplant.

CDR3 in DNA: TGTGCCAGCAGTGATCCAGGGACGGGTGTCCAGCCCCAGCATTTT. Amino acid sequence: CASSDPGTGVQPQHF. This sequence joins TRBV6-1 and TRBJ1-5, with TRBD1 as a possible D gene (5 bases). V was clipped by 3 bases and J by 7 bases, with 16 bases between them. The germline V gene has CDR1 MNHNS and CDR2 SASEGT. The CDR3 extends over 15 amino acids.